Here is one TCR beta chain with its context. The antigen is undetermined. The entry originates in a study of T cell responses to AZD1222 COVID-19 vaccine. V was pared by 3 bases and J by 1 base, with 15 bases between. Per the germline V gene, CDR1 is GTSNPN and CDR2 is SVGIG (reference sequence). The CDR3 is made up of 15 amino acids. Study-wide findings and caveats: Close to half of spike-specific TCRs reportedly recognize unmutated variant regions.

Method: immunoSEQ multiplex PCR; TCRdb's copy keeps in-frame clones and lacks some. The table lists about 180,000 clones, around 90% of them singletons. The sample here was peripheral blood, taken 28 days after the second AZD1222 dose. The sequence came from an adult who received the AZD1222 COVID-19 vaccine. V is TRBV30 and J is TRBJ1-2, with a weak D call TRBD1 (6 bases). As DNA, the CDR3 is TGTGCCTGGAGCCCAAGGGGGACGGTTAACTATGGCTACACCTTC. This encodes CAWSPRGTVNYGYTF.